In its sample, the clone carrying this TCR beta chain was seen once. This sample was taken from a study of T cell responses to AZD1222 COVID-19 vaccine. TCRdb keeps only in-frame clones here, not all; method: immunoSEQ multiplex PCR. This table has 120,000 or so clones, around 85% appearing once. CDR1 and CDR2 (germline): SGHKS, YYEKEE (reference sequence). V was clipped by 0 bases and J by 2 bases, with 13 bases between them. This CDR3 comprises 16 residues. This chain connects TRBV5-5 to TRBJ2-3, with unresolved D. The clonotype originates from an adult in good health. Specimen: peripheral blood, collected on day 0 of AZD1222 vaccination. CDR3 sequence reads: CASSLGQTQTTDTQYF. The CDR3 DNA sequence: TGTGCCAGCAGCTTGGGGCAGACTCAAACCACAGATACGCAGTATTTT. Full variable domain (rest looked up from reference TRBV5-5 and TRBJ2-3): DAGVTQSPTHLIKTRGQQVTLRCSPISGHKSVSWYQQVLGQGPQFIFQYYEKEERGRGNFPDRFSARQFPNYSSELNVNALLLGDSALYLCASSLGQTQTTDTQYFGPGTRLTVL.